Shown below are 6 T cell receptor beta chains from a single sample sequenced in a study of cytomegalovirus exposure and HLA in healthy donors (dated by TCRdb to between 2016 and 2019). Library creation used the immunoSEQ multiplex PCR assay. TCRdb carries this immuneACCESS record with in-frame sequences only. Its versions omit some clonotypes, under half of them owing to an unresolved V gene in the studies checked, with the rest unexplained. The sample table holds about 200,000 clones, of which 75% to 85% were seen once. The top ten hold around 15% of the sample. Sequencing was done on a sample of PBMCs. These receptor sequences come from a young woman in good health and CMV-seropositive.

In DNA form, the CDR3 reads TGCGCCAGCAGCCCCGGGACAGGTTTTTGGGGAAACACCATATATTTT. As protein: CASSPGTGFWGNTIYF. The chain has TRBV5-1 and TRBJ1-3; 8 bases fit TRBD1. Germline CDR1 reads SGHRS; CDR2 reads YFSETQ. The CDR3 covers 16 residues. The trim removed 4 bases at V and 4 bases at J, leaving 10 bases unmatched.

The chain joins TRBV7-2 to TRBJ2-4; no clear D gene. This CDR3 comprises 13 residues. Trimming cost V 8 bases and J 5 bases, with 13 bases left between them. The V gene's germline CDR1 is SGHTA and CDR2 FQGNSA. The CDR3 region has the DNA TGTGCCAGCGGTCCGGGTCCCGAAAACATTCAGTACTTC. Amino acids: CASGPGPENIQYF.

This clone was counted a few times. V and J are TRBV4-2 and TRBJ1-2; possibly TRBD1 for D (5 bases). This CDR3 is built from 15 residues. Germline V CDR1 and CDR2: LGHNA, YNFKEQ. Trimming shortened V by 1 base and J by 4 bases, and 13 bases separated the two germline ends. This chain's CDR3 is CASSQAVREGYGYTF. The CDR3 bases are TGTGCCAGCAGCCAAGCTGTCAGGGAAGGCTATGGCTACACCTTC.

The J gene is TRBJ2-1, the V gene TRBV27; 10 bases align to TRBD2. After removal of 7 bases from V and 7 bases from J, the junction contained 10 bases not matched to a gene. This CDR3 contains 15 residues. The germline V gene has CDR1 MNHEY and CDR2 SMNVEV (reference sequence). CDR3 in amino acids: CASTTSSGSVNEQFF. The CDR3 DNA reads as TGTGCCAGCACCACCTCTAGCGGGAGTGTGAATGAGCAGTTCTTC.

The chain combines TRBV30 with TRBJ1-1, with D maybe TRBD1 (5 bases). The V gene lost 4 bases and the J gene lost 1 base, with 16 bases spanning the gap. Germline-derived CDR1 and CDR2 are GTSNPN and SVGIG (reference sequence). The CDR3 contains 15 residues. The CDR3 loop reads CAWIKVEQANTEAFF. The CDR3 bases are TGTGCCTGGATAAAAGTAGAACAGGCGAACACTGAAGCTTTCTTT.

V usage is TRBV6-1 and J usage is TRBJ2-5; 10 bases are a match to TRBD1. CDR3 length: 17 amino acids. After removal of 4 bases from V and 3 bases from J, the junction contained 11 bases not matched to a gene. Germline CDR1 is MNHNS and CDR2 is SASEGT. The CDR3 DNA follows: TGTGCCAGCAGTGTTACTTCTACCGGGACAGGGGAAGAGACCCAGTACTTC. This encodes CASSVTSTGTGEETQYF.